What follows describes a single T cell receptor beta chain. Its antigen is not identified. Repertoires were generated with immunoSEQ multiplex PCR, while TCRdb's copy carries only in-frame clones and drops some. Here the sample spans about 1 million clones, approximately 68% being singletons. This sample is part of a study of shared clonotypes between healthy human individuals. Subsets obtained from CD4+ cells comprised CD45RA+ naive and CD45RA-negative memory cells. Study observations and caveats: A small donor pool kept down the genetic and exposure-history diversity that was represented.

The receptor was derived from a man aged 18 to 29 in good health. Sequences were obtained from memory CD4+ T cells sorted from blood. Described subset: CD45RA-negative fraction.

CDR3 loop: CASSAEGKTGELFF. The CDR3, as DNA: TGTGCCAGCAGTGCAGAAGGGAAAACCGGGGAGCTGTTTTTT. This chain joins TRBV6-4 and TRBJ2-2; D remains ambiguous. V was clipped by 4 bases and J by 5 bases, with 11 bases between them. This CDR3 is built from 14 residues. Germline assignment: CDR1 MRHNA and CDR2 SNTAGT.